This TCR beta chain was identified during a study of T cell clones after liver transplantation. Study details: Liver transplant recipients had immunosuppression withdrawal attempted within 2 years. Tolerant meant at least one year fully off immunosuppression without liver enzymes above twice normal.

As regards this clone: The antigen remains unidentified.

Per germline, CDR1 MNHNS and CDR2 SASEGT. The CDR3 is 15 amino acids. Trimming cost V 6 bases and J 0 bases, with 15 bases left between them. Notes on the study in general: In most of the 8 subjects, circulating graft-donor-reactive CD4 TCRbeta sequences fell significantly after transplant.

Sorting of unstimulated PBMCs yielded separate CD3+CD4+ and CD3+CD8+ fractions. The data were produced by immunoSEQ multiplex PCR, yet TCRdb's version contains in-frame clones alone and is incomplete. The sample consists of more than 65,000 clones, 75% to 85% of them appearing once. V usage is TRBV6-1 and J usage is TRBJ2-7, with D possibly being TRBD2 (6 bases). This clonotype was sampled from a human patient who received a liver transplant. Some T cells may originate from the graft donor. Sequencing was performed on CD4+ T cells from blood, taken 12 months after liver transplant. The CDR3 region has the DNA TGTGCCAGCAGGGAGGGCCCGATGAGCTCCTACGAGCAGTACTTC. Encoded protein: CASREGPMSSYEQYF.